One sample yielded the 13 T cell receptor beta chains listed below, sequenced in a study of blood T cell repertoires in COVID-19 (dated by TCRdb to 2020 to 2022). Libraries were prepared through the immunoSEQ multiplex PCR assay. TCRdb carries this immuneACCESS record with in-frame sequences only. Its versions omit some clonotypes, under half of them owing to an unresolved V gene in the studies checked, with the rest unexplained. The sample records approximately 300,000 clones, roughly 88% of which are singletons. The ten largest clonotypes hold around 4.5% of the sample. Sample: PBMCs or T cells enriched from blood (not recorded which). The receptors shown here come from a woman aged 25 to 39 who had recovered from COVID-19.

This clone was recorded once. The chain is built from TRBV28 and TRBJ1-5, with TRBD1 identical over 8 bases. The CDR3 extends over 15 amino acids. Germline CDR1 MDHEN, CDR2 SYDVKM. V gave up 7 bases and J gave up 6 bases; unmatched junction bases: 11. The CDR3 is CASTPRQGAFQPQHF. The CDR3 region has the DNA TGTGCCAGCACCCCGAGGCAGGGGGCTTTTCAGCCCCAGCATTTT.

The chain has TRBV28 and TRBJ1-6; 7 bases are shared with TRBD1. CDR3 size: 16 residues. Per the germline V gene, CDR1 is MDHEN and CDR2 is SYDVKM. Trimming removed 7 bases from V and 10 bases from J; junction bases left unmatched: 16. In nucleotides, the CDR3 is TGTGCCAGCATCCAAGGGATCCGTGACAGGGACTCACCCCTCCACTTT. This gives the protein CASIQGIRDRDSPLHF.

Remarks on this clone: In the same sample, other DNA sequences code for this CDR3. The rearrangement links TRBV7-6 to TRBJ1-6, with TRBD1 matching 8 bases. This CDR3 comprises 14 residues. With 5 bases clipped from V and 9 bases from J, the junction kept 6 bases outside the gene matches. Germline-derived CDR1 and CDR2 are SGHVS and FNYEAQ. In DNA, the CDR3 is TGTGCCAGCAGCCTCGGACAGGGCGGTTCACCCCTCCACTTT. This gives the protein CASSLGQGGSPLHF.

The chain recombines TRBV6-5 with TRBJ1-3, with TRBD1 matching 9 bases. Germline loops: CDR1 MNHEY, CDR2 SVGAGI. The CDR3 has 16 residues. V gave up 2 bases and J gave up 6 bases; unmatched junction bases: 8. The CDR3 nucleotides read TGTGCCAGCAGTTACCCCCGGACAGGGGAGGTAAACACCATATATTTT. Translation: CASSYPRTGEVNTIYF.

This chain links TRBV6-4 with TRBJ2-3; D may be TRBD1 (5 bases). The CDR3 is 14 amino acids. The germline V gene has CDR1 MRHNA and CDR2 SNTAGT. Trimming took off 0 bases at V and 1 base at J, with 5 bases between the two ends. CDR3 DNA: TGTGCCAGCAGTGACTCGACAGGCACAGATACGCAGTATTTT. Protein sequence: CASSDSTGTDTQYF.

This chain connects TRBV5-1 to TRBJ1-2; D remains ambiguous. V was pared by 1 base and J by 8 bases, with 15 bases between. CDR3 size: 14 residues. Per the germline V gene, CDR1 is SGHRS and CDR2 is YFSETQ. The CDR3 DNA sequence: TGCGCCAGCAGCTTGTCTCCGGGAACGGGGGGCTACACCTTC. This translates into CASSLSPGTGGYTF.

The V gene is TRBV6-1, the J gene TRBJ1-1; D may be TRBD1 (6 bases). The germline V and J ends were trimmed by 1 base and 11 bases, with 23 bases remaining between them. The length of the CDR3 is 16 residues. Germline CDR1 MNHNS, CDR2 SASEGT. CDR3 in DNA: TGTGCCAGCAGTGAAGGTCGAGACAGGCTAGGAACTGGGGCTTTCTTT. Translated, it gives CASSEGRDRLGTGAFF.

This clone appeared many times. V and J are TRBV5-1 and TRBJ1-2; 7 bases line up with TRBD1. The germline CDR1 and CDR2 sequences are SGHRS and YFSETQ. V lost 4 bases, J lost 6 bases, and 9 bases stayed unmatched. This CDR3 comprises 14 residues. As DNA, the CDR3 is TGCGCCAGCAGCGAGGAACAGGGGTACCATGGCTACACCTTC. Protein sequence: CASSEEQGYHGYTF. The whole variable domain, remainder taken from reference TRBV5-1 and TRBJ1-2, is KAGVTQTPRYLIKTRGQQVTLSCSPISGHRSVSWYQQTPGQGLQFLFEYFSETQRNKGNFPGRFSGRQFSNSRSEMNVSTLELGDSALYLCASSEEQGYHGYTFGSGTRLTVV.

The chain is built from TRBV6-1 and TRBJ2-3, with 10 bases lining up with TRBD2. CDR3 size: 15 residues. V lost 0 bases to trimming and J lost 7 bases; unmatched junction nucleotides: 4. CDR1 is MNHNS, CDR2 SASEGT, per germline. CDR3 amino acids: CASSEAGTSVYTQYF. The CDR3 DNA is TGTGCCAGCAGTGAAGCGGGGACTAGCGTTTATACGCAGTATTTT.

The chain links TRBV5-1 to TRBJ1-2; maybe TRBD1 (6 bases). The CDR3 extends over 15 amino acids. Trimming stripped 3 bases from V and 2 bases from J, with 14 bases between. Germline CDR1 SGHRS, CDR2 YFSETQ. CDR3 region: CASSSETGVNYGYTF. DNA for the CDR3: TGCGCCAGCAGCTCCGAGACAGGAGTAAACTATGGCTACACCTTC.

The chain employs TRBV5-8 and TRBJ2-5; tentative D call: TRBD1 (6 bases). CDR3 length equals 17 residues. Germline V gene sequence: CDR1 SGHTS, CDR2 YDEGEE. Trimming took 0 bases from V and 0 from J, leaving 15 bases between them. CDR3 DNA: TGTGCCAGCAGCTTGGCCCCTTGGACAGCCCACCAAGAGACCCAGTACTTC. The encoded protein is CASSLAPWTAHQETQYF.

The chain combines TRBV24-1 with TRBJ1-1; a weak D match, TRBD1 (6 bases). This CDR3 region has 13 residues. The germline V gene has CDR1 KGHDR and CDR2 SFDVKD. Trimming shortened V by 8 bases and J by 3 bases, and 12 bases separated the two germline ends. The CDR3 protein is CATNGGEDTEAFF. In DNA form, the CDR3 reads TGTGCCACCAATGGGGGCGAGGACACTGAAGCTTTCTTT.

The chain employs TRBV6-4 and TRBJ2-1; possible D gene TRBD2, 5 bases. The CDR3 length is 13 residues. The germline gives CDR1 MRHNA, CDR2 SNTAGT. Trimming took 5 bases from V and 5 from J, leaving 10 bases between them. The CDR3 nucleotides read TGTGCCAGCAGTAGCGGACTTAACAATGAGCAGTTCTTC. Protein product: CASSSGLNNEQFF.